The 30 T cell receptor beta chains in this list originate from one sample, sequenced in a study of radiation and T cells in renal cell carcinoma. Time point reported: blood 2 weeks post-SBRT. As to treatment: 15 Gy SBRT to primary tumor, nephrectomy 4 weeks later. Assay: immunoSEQ multiplex PCR; the TCRdb copy retains only in-frame clones and omits some. The sample includes about 150,000 clones, about nine tenths of them seen just once. The sequences come from blood, collected from a patient whose treatment included radiotherapy and nephrectomy. These receptors originate from a woman in her forties or fifties with renal cell carcinoma.

There are a few counts of this clone. The chain employs TRBV5-1 and TRBJ1-1, with D perhaps TRBD1 (5 bases). Germline lookup yields CDR1 SGHRS and CDR2 YFSETQ. The V end lost 4 bases, the J end lost 0 bases, and 13 bases lay between the germline ends. The CDR3 totals 15 residues. This CDR3 reads CASSPAGDLNTEAFF. The CDR3 nucleotides are TGCGCCAGCAGCCCTGCCGGGGACCTGAACACTGAAGCTTTCTTT.

V gene TRBV7-9 combines with J gene TRBJ2-6; no firm D call. Trimming cost V 5 bases and J 0 bases, with 11 bases left between them. Germline V CDR1 and CDR2: SEHNR, FQNEAQ (reference sequence). CDR3 length: 16 residues. The DNA for the CDR3 is TGTGCCAGCAGCCCCCGGACCCCCTCTGGGGCCAACGTCCTGACTTTC. Translation: CASSPRTPSGANVLTF.

This chain uses TRBV13 with TRBJ1-4; D is undetermined. Trimming took off 5 bases at V and 0 bases at J, with 7 bases between the two ends. CDR3 length: 14 residues. Germline V gene sequence: CDR1 PRHDT, CDR2 FYEKMQ (reference sequence). The CDR3 DNA follows: TGTGCCAGCAGCCAATCTGCAACTAATGAAAAACTGTTTTTT. Protein: CASSQSATNEKLFF.

Notes on this clone: Mismatch with germline at one junction end may stem from a read error. The chain is built from TRBV7-7 and TRBJ2-2; 8 bases fit TRBD1. This CDR3 has 17 residues. Germline V gives CDR1 SSHAT, CDR2 FNYEAQ (reference sequence). The CDR3 protein is CASSPGLQGADTGELFF. CDR3 coding DNA: TGTGCTAGCAGCCCAGGGCTGCAGGGGGCGGACACCGGGGAGCTGTTTTTT.

V is TRBV6-5 and J is TRBJ2-7; 8 bases are a match to TRBD1. This CDR3 region has 16 residues. Unmatched junction bases numbered 8, after V lost 4 bases and J lost 0 bases. Per germline, CDR1 MNHEY and CDR2 SVGAGI. CDR3 in DNA: TGTGCCAGCAGTTCCAAAGACAGGGGCATCTCCTACGAGCAGTACTTC. Translation gives CASSSKDRGISYEQYF.

V is TRBV9 and J is TRBJ2-2; D remains ambiguous. Germline V gene sequence: CDR1 SGDLS, CDR2 YYNGEE. This CDR3 is 15 amino acids long. Trimming took off 7 bases at V and 1 base at J, with 14 bases between the two ends. The DNA of the CDR3 is TGTGCCAGCGGGATGGGCTACCGGAACACCGGGGAGCTGTTTTTT. Translating it yields CASGMGYRNTGELFF.

A few counts support this clone. The J gene is TRBJ2-1, the V gene TRBV2, with 8 bases aligning to TRBD1. Trimming at V came to 8 bases and at J to 7 bases, leaving 7 bases not matched to a gene. The CDR3 loop spans 13 amino acids. Looked up from germline, CDR1 is SNHLY and CDR2 is FYNNEI. CDR3 region: CASDRGGMNEQFF. The CDR3 DNA reads TGTGCCAGCGACAGGGGAGGAATGAATGAGCAGTTCTTC.

V gene TRBV18 combines with J gene TRBJ1-5; D is unclear. Per the germline V gene, CDR1 is KGHSH and CDR2 is LQKENI. CDR3 length equals 15 residues. Between the trimmed V and J ends, which lost 0 bases and 6 bases, there was a span of 12 bases. The chain's CDR3 is CASSPPWREGQPQHF. CDR3 sequence (DNA): TGTGCCAGCTCACCACCGTGGAGGGAAGGTCAGCCCCAGCATTTT.

The chain recombines TRBV12-1 with TRBJ1-5; the DNA was not used to check the table's D call, TRBD1. TRBV12-1 is classified as a pseudogene. The CDR3 is 14 residues long. CDR3 DNA sequence: TGTGCCAGCAGCTTGAAGACAGGGCAACAGCCCCAGCATTTT. This sequence encodes CASSLKTGQQPQHF.

The chain is built from TRBV29-1 and TRBJ2-7; TRBD2 matches at 9 bases. V was clipped by 6 bases and J by 0 bases; unmatched bases: 9. Germline V gives CDR1 SQVTM, CDR2 ANQGSEA. The CDR3 has 15 amino acids. The CDR3 DNA sequence: TGCAGCGTGCGGCGGGGGGGAACGGTCTCCTACGAGCAGTACTTC. Amino acid sequence: CSVRRGGTVSYEQYF.

CDR3 sequence reads: CASSLDNLRGQYF. The CDR3 DNA reads TGTGCCAGCAGCTTGGACAATTTGCGTGGGCAGTATTTT. V usage is TRBV7-2 and J usage is TRBJ2-3; possibly TRBD1 for D (5 bases). Germline CDR1 and CDR2: SGHTA and FQGNSA. The CDR3 runs 13 residues. Deletions cut 3 bases from V and 11 bases from J, with 15 bases between.

CDR3 sequence: CASSLGWGANADEQYF. DNA of the CDR3: TGTGCCAGCAGCTTAGGTTGGGGGGCGAATGCCGATGAGCAGTACTTC. The rearrangement joins TRBV11-3 to TRBJ2-7; possibly TRBD1 or TRBD2 for D (6 bases each). Deletions cut 1 base from V and 7 bases from J, with 20 bases between. The CDR3 length is 16 residues. Germline V gene data show CDR1 as SGHNT and CDR2 as YENEEA.

This clone was counted a single time. This CDR3 is CASSDRWGNYGYTF. The DNA for the CDR3 is TGTGCCAGCAGTGACAGGTGGGGTAACTATGGCTACACCTTC. The gene calls are TRBV2 and TRBJ1-2; D not resolved. V was cut by 3 bases and J by 1 base, with 9 bases left in between. Germline V gene data show CDR1 as SNHLY and CDR2 as FYNNEI. The CDR3 is 14 residues long.

This clone was found once. This rearrangement joins TRBV7-2 to TRBJ1-2, with TRBD1 as a possible D gene (5 bases). Germline CDR1 SGHTA, CDR2 FQGNSA. This CDR3 comprises 13 residues. Trimming removed 1 base from V and 8 bases from J, with 11 bases in between. The CDR3 here is CASSLGGDRGYTF. The CDR3 DNA reads TGTGCCAGCAGCTTAGGAGGGGATAGGGGCTACACCTTC.

The genes are TRBV7-9 and TRBJ1-1; TRBD1 agrees at 7 bases. The CDR3 length is 13 residues. The trim removed 5 bases at V and 4 bases at J, leaving 4 bases unmatched. The germline V gene encodes CDR1 SEHNR and CDR2 FQNEAQ (reference sequence). For the CDR3, the DNA is TGTGCCAGCAGCGACAGGGCAAGCACTGAAGCTTTCTTT. Protein: CASSDRASTEAFF.

This chain uses TRBV6-5 with TRBJ2-1; 7 bases match TRBD2. The trim removed 0 bases at V and 9 bases at J, leaving 2 bases unmatched. This CDR3 region has 13 residues. Germline CDR1 reads MNHEY; CDR2 reads SVGAGI. The CDR3 DNA is TGTGCCAGCAGTTACTCCAGCGGGGTTGAGCAGTTCTTC. As protein: CASSYSSGVEQFF.

The CDR3 region is CASSFSVGYEQYF. The CDR3 nucleotides read TGTGCCAGCAGCTTTTCAGTCGGCTACGAGCAGTACTTC. The gene calls are TRBV7-6 and TRBJ2-7; D is ambiguous. V lost 3 bases and J lost 3, with 9 bases in between. Germline CDR1 is SGHVS and CDR2 is FNYEAQ. CDR3 size: 13 residues.

V is TRBV5-6 and J is TRBJ1-1; 9 nucleotides align to TRBD1. From germline, CDR1 is SGHDT and CDR2 YYEEEE. V was clipped by 3 bases and J by 4 bases; unmatched bases: 10. This CDR3 spans 16 amino acids. The CDR3: CASSYGTGLTGTEAFF. In DNA form, the CDR3 reads TGTGCCAGCAGCTATGGGACAGGGCTTACCGGCACTGAAGCTTTCTTT.

The V call is TRBV7-2, the J call TRBJ2-3, with TRBD2 identical over 9 bases. J gave up 6 bases and V 1 base, and 2 bases lay outside the gene matches. The CDR3 is 14 amino acids. Germline V lookup: CDR1 SGHTA, CDR2 FQGNSA. Here the CDR3 DNA reads TGTGCCAGCAGCTTAGGCGGGGGGGCGGATACGCAGTATTTT. Its protein is CASSLGGGADTQYF. Filled out from reference TRBV7-2 and TRBJ2-3, the complete variable domain reads GAGVSQSPSNKVTEKGKDVELRCDPISGHTALYWYRQSLGQGLEFLIYFQGNSAPDKSGLPSDRFSAERTGGSVSTLTIQRTQQEDSAVYLCASSLGGGADTQYFGPGTRLTVL.

This rearrangement joins TRBV6-1 to TRBJ1-1; 7 nucleotides align to TRBD1. Trimming took 5 bases from V and 3 from J; bases not matched to a gene: 6. The CDR3 runs 14 residues. Germline loops: CDR1 MNHNS, CDR2 SASEGT. CDR3 bases: TGTGCCAGCAGTTCGAACAGGGGAGACACTGAAGCTTTCTTT. It specifies CASSSNRGDTEAFF.

The rearrangement links TRBV6-6 to TRBJ2-5; 9 nucleotides line up with TRBD2. V was clipped by 7 bases and J by 1 base; unmatched bases: 10. The CDR3 runs 16 residues. The V gene's germline CDR1 is MNHNY and CDR2 SVGAGI (reference sequence). The CDR3 DNA is TGTGCCAGCACCTACTCTAGCGGGGCATCCCAAGAGACCCAGTACTTC. Protein product: CASTYSSGASQETQYF.

J is TRBJ1-2 and V is TRBV7-8; TRBD1 might be the D (6 bases). Germline CDR1 SGHVS, CDR2 FQNEAQ. Trimming left V 1 base short and J 4 bases short, with 16 bases between. This CDR3 region has 16 residues. The CDR3 sequence: CASSLVGQTSLYGYTF. In nucleotides, the CDR3 is TGTGCCAGCAGCTTAGTAGGACAGACCTCTCTCTATGGCTACACCTTC.

The chain combines TRBV2 with TRBJ1-1, with D maybe TRBD1 (5 bases). The germline V and J ends were trimmed by 0 bases and 9 bases, with 17 bases remaining between them. The CDR3 sequence is 15 residues long. The germline gives CDR1 SNHLY, CDR2 FYNNEI. CDR3 coding DNA: TGTGCCAGCAGTGAAGCGCTTCTCGGGGCAGGGAAAGCTTTCTTT. Encoded protein: CASSEALLGAGKAFF. The full variable domain, completed using reference TRBV2 and TRBJ1-1, is EPEVTQTPSHQVTQMGQEVILRCVPISNHLYFYWYRQILGQKVEFLVSFYNNEISEKSEIFDDQFSVERPDGSNFTLKIRSTKLEDSAMYFCASSEALLGAGKAFFGQGTRLTVV.

J is TRBJ2-5 and V is TRBV19, with D tentatively TRBD2 (6 bases). The CDR3 length is 14 residues. V gave up 4 bases and J gave up 7 bases, with 16 bases separating them. In germline, CDR1 is LNHDA, CDR2 SQIVND (reference sequence). CDR3 nucleotides: TGTGCCAGTAGTACCAGCTTCTTGGGAGGGACCCAGTACTTC. Translating it yields CASSTSFLGGTQYF.

The CDR3 DNA reads as TGTGCCAGCAAAAGGGTGGAGGGGGATACGCAGTATTTT. Translating gives CASKRVEGDTQYF. This rearrangement joins TRBV11-3 to TRBJ2-3, with D possibly TRBD2 on 6 matching bases. Deletions cut 7 bases from V and 6 bases from J, with 14 bases between. CDR3 size: 13 residues. CDR1 and CDR2 (germline): SGHNT, YENEEA.

This sequence joins TRBV29-1 and TRBJ2-5, with TRBD1 as a possible D gene (6 bases). Looked up from germline, CDR1 is SQVTM and CDR2 is ANQGSEA. The CDR3 is 12 residues long. V was pared by 2 bases and J by 5 bases, with 9 bases between. CDR3 residues: CSVETRGETQYF. DNA of the CDR3: TGCAGCGTTGAAACTAGGGGGGAGACCCAGTACTTC.

The chain recombines TRBV6-1 with TRBJ1-1; D gene uncertain. CDR3 length equals 10 residues. Deletions cut 1 base from V and 11 bases from J, with 5 bases between. Germline values: CDR1 MNHNS, CDR2 SASEGT. CDR3 residues: CASSEVRAFF. The CDR3 DNA follows: TGTGCCAGCAGTGAAGTCCGGGCTTTCTTT.

This clone was detected a few times. The junction shows a germline mismatch at one end, possibly a read error. The chain links TRBV6-5 to TRBJ2-5; 8 nucleotides align to TRBD2. The germline V gene encodes CDR1 MNHEY and CDR2 SVGAGI. The CDR3 is made up of 15 amino acids. The CDR3 spells CASSYHRDMSGGGNF. DNA for the CDR3: TGTGCCAGCAGTTATCACAGGGATATGTCGGGAGGGGGTAACTTC.

The V gene is TRBV9, the J gene TRBJ2-3, with 11 bases that match TRBD2. V trimming: 4 bases; J trimming: 2 bases; junction bases outside the gene matches: 3. The CDR3 runs to 15 residues. Per the germline V gene, CDR1 is SGDLS and CDR2 is YYNGEE. The CDR3 nucleotides read TGTGCCAGCAGCAGTAGCGGGGGGGCCACAGATACGCAGTATTTT. This codes for CASSSSGGATDTQYF.

The chain is built from TRBV28 and TRBJ1-1; D perhaps matches TRBD1 (6 bases). From germline, CDR1 is MDHEN and CDR2 SYDVKM. This CDR3 comprises 14 residues. The ends were cut back, 6 bases at V and 0 bases at J, with 11 bases in the middle. The CDR3 coding sequence is TGTGCCAGCAGCCTGGGACAATTGAACACTGAAGCTTTCTTT. It is translated as CASSLGQLNTEAFF.